This TCR beta chain derives from a study of blood T cell repertoires in COVID-19 (dated by TCRdb to 2018 to 2020). With respect to the entire study: Samples covering the acute and convalescent phases of COVID-19 were provided by collaborators in the United States, Italy and Spain. The material from the prospective study consisted of cDNA or gDNA derived from T cells, B-cell-depleted T cells, or PBMCs. Subjects who had been exposed to COVID-19, were actively infected with it, or had recovered from it provided the deeply sampled blood TCRbeta repertoires that made up the dataset. The repertoires were made available in a free public database intended to serve as a resource for research on the immune response to SARS-CoV-2. Samples were obtained from the ongoing ImmuneRACE study (first 160 participants) and from over a thousand subjects provided by 6 global collaborators. A de-identified subject ID, COVID-19 status, age in years and sex were almost always included in the sample metadata. Where HLA class I and class II types were available, the types were taken from metadata supplied by the sample provider, not from assay-based typing. Broader findings and caveats from the paper: Clinical and demographic metadata were provided uncurated, with the amount varying by source and participant.

Each collaborating institution followed its own protocols to collect whole blood in K2EDTA tubes. For TCRbeta analysis, collaborators shipped samples in one of three forms: frozen whole blood, isolated PBMCs, or DNA extracted from either of those sample types. Note on this clone: Its antigen remains unidentified. No base qualities exist here, and no much larger clone lies one base off it.

For CDR1 and CDR2, the germline V gene lists ENHRY and SYGVKD. Clipping removes 7 bases from V and 4 bases from J, with 14 as the unmatched junction base count. From the cysteine through the phenylalanine, the CDR3 covers 17 amino acids. Solely the CDR3 DNA is kept, with 51 bases framed from the first base. TCRbeta CDR3 regions were amplified from genomic DNA by means of the immunoSEQ Assay, a bias-controlled multiplex PCR. The authors processed their data as follows. Within the assay, amplification of reference gene primers was used to estimate how many nucleated cells each sample contained. Sequence reads were collapsed and filtered to measure the absolute abundance of every unique TCRbeta CDR3 rearrangement. Productive Simpson clonality was computed per sample as the square root of Simpson's diversity index over productive rearrangements. TCRdb stores this immuneACCESS table with in-frame sequences only. Part of the clones is absent; in the studies checked, under half of the shortfall reflects unresolved V genes, and no reason is known for the rest. That table furnishes V, J and clone size, whereas the DNA furnished D and trimming. This sample comprises 100,000 to 130,000 clones, around 88% of them detected only once. Roughly 6.6% of the sample is in the top ten clones.

The sample comprised peripheral blood. The source is a man over 45 with active or convalescent COVID-19. Recombination connected TRBV10-3 to TRBJ1-1, with 11 bases matching TRBD1. The CDR3 region: CAIMAGTGGKGSTEAFF. The DNA sequence is given as TGTGCCATCATGGCAGGGACAGGGGGAAAAGGGAGCACTGAAGCTTTCTTT.